The next 15 T cell receptor beta chains were all read from a single sample in a study of T cell changes during pregnancy in multiple sclerosis. Method: immunoSEQ multiplex PCR; TCRdb's copy keeps in-frame clones and lacks some. The data show approximately 74,000 clones, approximately 92% seen once. The source was peripheral blood, collected before pregnancy. The source of these receptors is a female donor with multiple sclerosis, enrolled in a pregnancy study.

The genes are TRBV7-2 and TRBJ1-1, with D maybe TRBD1 (5 bases). The CDR3 totals 16 residues. Per the germline V gene, CDR1 is SGHTA and CDR2 is FQGNSA. Trimming left V 2 bases short and J 1 base short, with 14 bases between. The CDR3 loop is CASSLRGSRTNTEAFF. The CDR3 DNA reads TGTGCCAGCAGCTTAAGGGGCTCTAGAACGAACACTGAAGCTTTCTTT.

The gene calls are TRBV27 and TRBJ1-5; TRBD1 aligns across 8 bases. V lost 5 bases to trimming and J lost 7 bases; unmatched junction nucleotides: 4. Germline V gives CDR1 MNHEY, CDR2 SMNVEV (reference sequence). The CDR3 consists of 13 residues. The CDR3 loop is CASSRQGPQPQHF. CDR3 DNA: TGTGCCAGCAGTAGACAGGGGCCACAGCCCCAGCATTTT.

V gene TRBV18 combines with J gene TRBJ2-2; a possible D gene is TRBD1 (5 bases). Germline CDR1 is KGHSH and CDR2 is LQKENI. The CDR3 sequence is 15 residues long. The ends were cut back, 0 bases at V and 7 bases at J, with 12 bases in the middle. This CDR3 reads CASSPPRQTGGELFF. Written as DNA, the CDR3 is TGTGCCAGCTCACCACCTAGACAGACGGGCGGGGAGCTGTTTTTT.

The rearrangement links TRBV27 to TRBJ2-7; the match to TRBD2 covers 9 bases. The CDR3 loop spans 15 amino acids. Germline assignment: CDR1 MNHEY and CDR2 SMNVEV (reference sequence). Trimming at V came to 4 bases and at J to 7 bases, leaving 11 bases not matched to a gene. Written as DNA, the CDR3 is TGTGCCAGCAGTTCTATCTTAGCGGGAGCAAAAGAGCAGTACTTC. Residues: CASSSILAGAKEQYF.

This clone was recorded once. V is TRBV9 and J is TRBJ2-7; 7 nucleotides agree with TRBD1. The germline CDR1 and CDR2 sequences are SGDLS and YYNGEE. V dropped 4 bases and J dropped 1; count of bases not matched to a gene: 8. The CDR3 is 15 amino acids. The CDR3 coding sequence is TGTGCCAGCAGCTTGACGACAGGGAAGTCCTACGAGCAGTACTTC. It codes for CASSLTTGKSYEQYF.

The chain combines TRBV7-3 with TRBJ1-3; D call uncertain. CDR1 is SGHTA and CDR2 is FQGTGA in the germline V gene. The CDR3 contains 15 residues. V was clipped by 2 bases and J by 0 bases, with 8 bases between them. The CDR3 loop reads CASSLDIYSGNTIYF. CDR3 sequence (DNA): TGTGCCAGCAGCTTAGACATTTACTCTGGAAACACCATATATTTT.

The chain couples TRBV30 to TRBJ1-1; D call uncertain. V gave up 0 bases and J gave up 5 bases, with 10 bases separating them. CDR1 is GTSNPN, CDR2 SVGIG, per germline (reference sequence). CDR3 length equals 13 residues. CDR3 DNA sequence: TGTGCCTGGAGTGTACTAAGCGGGACTGAAGCTTTCTTT. This gives the protein CAWSVLSGTEAFF.

The sample holds one count of this clone. V and J are TRBV5-4 and TRBJ2-1; D perhaps matches TRBD2 (6 bases). There are 12 residues in the CDR3. V lost 0 bases and J lost 14, with 12 bases in between. CDR1 and CDR2 from the germline V gene are SGHNT and YYREEE (reference sequence). The CDR3 bases are TGTGCCAGCAGCTTGGTGGGAGGCCCCGAGTTCTTC. It translates to CASSLVGGPEFF.

The CDR3 region is CASSKKGLASGEQFF. The CDR3 DNA is TGTGCCAGCAGCAAAAAGGGACTAGCATCTGGGGAGCAGTTCTTC. The gene calls are TRBV21-1 and TRBJ2-1; the D segment call TRBD2 is taken from the table without a DNA check. TRBV21-1 is listed as a pseudogene. The CDR3 sequence is 15 residues long.

This chain joins TRBV4-3 and TRBJ2-1; 10 positions agree with TRBD1. After removal of 4 bases from V and 6 bases from J, the junction contained 3 bases not matched to a gene. The CDR3 loop spans 14 amino acids. The germline V gene has CDR1 LGHNA and CDR2 YSLEER. CDR3 protein: CASSRDRGSNEQFF. CDR3 in DNA: TGCGCCAGCAGCCGGGACAGGGGCTCCAATGAGCAGTTCTTC.

The genes are TRBV18 and TRBJ2-1, with a weak D call TRBD1 (5 bases). CDR1 is KGHSH and CDR2 is LQKENI in the germline V gene. V lost 3 bases, J lost 2 bases, and 11 bases lay in between. CDR3 size: 15 residues. CDR3 nucleotide sequence: TGTGCCAGCTCACCCTCGACAGCTACCTACAATGAGCAGTTCTTC. Translation: CASSPSTATYNEQFF.

CDR3 amino acids: CASSSLRGALNTEAFF. CDR3 sequence (DNA): TGTGCCAGCAGCTCTTTGCGGGGGGCCTTGAACACTGAAGCTTTCTTT. This sequence joins TRBV11-2 and TRBJ1-1; D is possibly TRBD1 (6 bases). CDR3 length: 16 residues. Trimming stripped 4 bases from V and 0 bases from J, with 15 bases between. CDR1 and CDR2 (germline): SGHAT, FQNNGV.

The genes are TRBV6-5 and TRBJ1-2, with D possibly matching TRBD1 (5 bases). The CDR3 extends over 12 amino acids. CDR1 and CDR2 from the germline V gene are MNHEY and SVGAGI. V was pared by 4 bases and J by 5 bases, with 8 bases between. The CDR3 loop reads CASSFDSYGYTF. The CDR3 region has the DNA TGTGCCAGCAGTTTCGACAGTTATGGCTACACCTTC.

The V call is TRBV28, the J call TRBJ2-3; tentatively, D is TRBD2 (5 bases). CDR1 is MDHEN and CDR2 is SYDVKM in the germline V gene. The CDR3 consists of 14 residues. Trimming took 2 bases from V and 4 from J, leaving 10 bases between them. The CDR3, as DNA: TGTGCCAGCAGTTTAGTGGGAGTTCCAGATACGCAGTATTTT. Residues: CASSLVGVPDTQYF.

Comment on this clone: This sample includes further DNA sequences coding for the same CDR3. V gene TRBV27 combines with J gene TRBJ1-1; D not certain. The CDR3 is made up of 14 amino acids. Germline-derived CDR1 and CDR2 are MNHEY and SMNVEV (reference sequence). V lost 3 bases and J 5 bases, leaving 13 bases between the germline ends. The CDR3 loop is CASSLAGLGTEAFF. The CDR3 DNA reads as TGTGCCAGCAGTTTGGCAGGACTTGGGACTGAAGCTTTCTTT.